This T cell receptor (beta chain) was identified in a study of cytomegalovirus exposure and HLA in healthy donors. Study outcomes and limitations: Researchers counted roughly 150 TCR beta chains as cytomegalovirus-associated. Sequencing artifact likely explains a cluster of highly shared sequence variants. The classifier reportedly diagnosed cytomegalovirus status with high specificity and sensitivity. In an earlier analysis, productive rearrangement rates for most beta V segments clustered near 87% or 30%.

Germline assignment: CDR1 SGHTA and CDR2 FQGTGA. The V end lost 5 bases, the J end lost 6 bases, and 9 bases lay between the germline ends. The CDR3 loop spans 12 amino acids. Amplification used 60 Vbeta primers and 13 Jbeta primers. This table comes from immunoSEQ multiplex PCR, and its TCRdb copy is limited to in-frame clones, with some not included. Here the sample spans around 120,000 clones, about 80% being singletons. For this clone: Its antigen is unknown.

The specimen sequenced was PBMCs. V usage is TRBV7-3 and J usage is TRBJ2-3; D not resolved. The clonotype was recovered from a woman between 40 and 55 years old in good health and CMV-seronegative. The CDR3 spells CASSPRLDTQYF. CDR3 nucleotide sequence: TGTGCCAGCAGCCCCCGACTGGATACGCAGTATTTT. Combining the CDR3 with reference TRBV7-3 and TRBJ2-3 gives the whole variable domain GAGVSQTPSNKVTEKGKYVELRCDPISGHTALYWYRQSLGQGPEFLIYFQGTGAADDSGLPNDRFFAVRPEGSVSTLKIQRTERGDSAVYLCASSPRLDTQYFGPGTRLTVL.